The clone carrying this TCR beta chain was observed a few times. This sample stems from a study of CD8 T cells in ankylosing spondylitis. TCRdb recomputed calls from the 5' RACE reads with MiXCR, one row per CDR3 protein. The sample lists some 37,000 distinct CDR3 sequences, approximately 17% occurring once. The CDR3 contains 15 residues. V lost 4 bases and J lost 8, with 17 bases in between. Germline V gives CDR1 MNHEY, CDR2 SMNVEV (reference sequence). The chain couples TRBV27 to TRBJ1-4; D perhaps matches TRBD1 (6 bases). What was sequenced was blood. The TCR was taken from a male donor with ankylosing spondylitis or in good health (not recorded which). CDR3 sequence (DNA): TGTGCCAGCAGTTCCCTACAGGGTTTGGGAGAAAAACTGTTTTTT. This sequence encodes CASSSLQGLGEKLFF.